Sequencing of this T cell receptor beta chain was carried out in a study of blood T cell repertoires in COVID-19. For the study at large: Sites across the United States, Italy and Spain contributed samples from acute and convalescent COVID-19. Sources were T cells, B-cell-depleted T cells, or PBMCs; the material itself was cDNA or gDNA.

Authors' methods: Estimated nucleated cell counts came from reference gene primer amplification. Data came from immunoSEQ multiplex PCR; TCRdb stores just in-frame clones and leaves some out. That table supplies the V and J calls and clone size; D and trimming were determined from the DNA. Altogether hundreds of thousands of clones are present, roughly nine tenths being singletons, with the ten largest covering about 12%. Germline assignment: CDR1 LNHDA and CDR2 SQIVND (reference sequence). V lost 4 bases, J lost 4 bases, and 6 bases stayed unmatched. The CDR3 has 14 amino acids. V gene TRBV19 combines with J gene TRBJ1-2; the match to TRBD1 covers 7 bases. Sequencing was carried out using peripheral blood. The clonotype was recovered from a woman between 18 and 29 years old who had recovered from COVID-19. In DNA, the CDR3 is TGTGCCAGTAGTAATTTTACAGGGGCCTATGGCTACACCTTC. This gives the protein CASSNFTGAYGYTF.